Ten or more counts support the clone carrying this T cell receptor (beta chain). The data were obtained in a study of tumor and adjacent non-tumor tissue in lung cancer. Germline CDR1 reads SGHDN; CDR2 reads FVKESK. The germline V and J ends were trimmed by 2 bases and 0 bases, with 4 bases remaining between them. This CDR3 is 13 amino acids long. The library came from three nested PCR rounds adapted from ARM-PCR protocols. One entry per CDR3 protein, called by TCRdb with MiXCR from the multiplex PCR reads. The sample gives roughly 44,000 distinct CDR3 sequences, around 62% of which show up once; about 20% is in the top ten. No cell sorting was done before RNA was extracted from the tissue. Distant lung tissue was collected more than 3 cm away from the tumor edge.

This sequence originates from a middle-aged woman with non-small cell lung cancer. What was sequenced was distant non-tumor lung tissue. J is TRBJ1-1 and V is TRBV14; D not certain. The DNA of the CDR3 is TGTGCCAGCAGCCAAACTTTGAACACTGAAGCTTTCTTT. Amino acid sequence: CASSQTLNTEAFF.